This T cell receptor (beta chain) was sequenced during a study of shared T cell receptors in the human thymus. CDR3 size: 16 residues. V lost 0 bases and J lost 7, with 15 bases in between. CDR1 is KGHSH and CDR2 is LQKENI in the germline V gene. Only in-frame clones appear in the TCRdb table, and some are missing; sequencing was by immunoSEQ multiplex PCR. Altogether tens of thousands of clones are present, 90% to 95% being singletons, with the ten largest covering roughly 0.033%. This TCR was recovered from a human donor. This chain links TRBV18 with TRBJ1-4; possible D gene TRBD1, 5 bases. The sample consisted of thymocytes. CDR3 sequence: CASSPPVGATGEKLFF. The CDR3 DNA is TGTGCCAGCTCACCACCAGTTGGGGCCACGGGTGAAAAACTGTTTTTT.